The rows below give T cell receptor beta chains drawn from one sample of a study of identical twins. TCRdb analysed the 5' RACE reads with MiXCR anew, one entry per CDR3 protein. The data hold 260,000 or so distinct CDR3 sequences, with roughly 7.5% observed a single time. The data were also submitted as part of a second study, on yellow fever vaccine responses in identical twins.

The specimen was CD8+ T cells sorted from blood. The receptors stem from a woman in her late teens or twenties in good health. The CDR3 runs from the conserved cysteine through the conserved F or W. The order of the fields is CDR3 DNA, CDR3 protein, V gene, J gene, clone size, D gene. A D gene is named only where the DNA matches it firmly. Expanded clones are given a class, and other clones once, few, many or no size at all.

CDR3nt: TGCGCCACCCGGGGTGGACCCCAGGCCTTCAGCGAGCAGTTCTTC
CDR3aa: CATRGGPQAFSEQFF
v_gene: TRBV4-1
j_gene: TRBJ2-1
abundance: many
d_gene: -

CDR3nt: TGCAGTGCTCACCGGGAGACAGGGACTCAGCCCCAGCATTTT
CDR3aa: CSAHRETGTQPQHF
v_gene: TRBV20-1
j_gene: TRBJ1-5
abundance: few
d_gene: TRBD1

CDR3nt: TGTGCCACCAGCAGAGATAAAGCGGGACCGGAGACCCAGTACTTC
CDR3aa: CATSRDKAGPETQYF
v_gene: TRBV15
j_gene: TRBJ2-5
abundance: many
d_gene: TRBD2

CDR3nt: TGTGCCAGCAGACCCGGGACAGGGGGATCAAATGAGCAGTTCTTC
CDR3aa: CASRPGTGGSNEQFF
v_gene: TRBV28
j_gene: TRBJ2-1
abundance: few
d_gene: TRBD1

CDR3nt: TGTGCCAGCAGCCCCCGGCGGGGGAAGCAAGAGACCCAGTACTTC
CDR3aa: CASSPRRGKQETQYF
v_gene: TRBV27
j_gene: TRBJ2-5
abundance: -
d_gene: TRBD2

CDR3nt: TGTGCCATCAGTGAACCGTCCGAGGCTAGCGGGGAGACCAACACCGGGGAGCTGTTTTTT
CDR3aa: CAISEPSEASGETNTGELFF
v_gene: TRBV10-3
j_gene: TRBJ2-2
abundance: -
d_gene: TRBD2

CDR3nt: TGCAGTGCTAGAAGAGTAGCGGATAGCTCCTACAATGAGCAGTTCTTC
CDR3aa: CSARRVADSSYNEQFF
v_gene: TRBV20-1
j_gene: TRBJ2-1
abundance: few
d_gene: -

CDR3nt: TGCAGTGCTAACCTCTTATCTACAGGGTTGGACATTCAGTACTTC
CDR3aa: CSANLLSTGLDIQYF
v_gene: TRBV20-1
j_gene: TRBJ2-4
abundance: many
d_gene: -

CDR3nt: TGTGCCAGCAGCTTGGTTGGGACAGGGGGATACAATGAGCAGTTCTTC
CDR3aa: CASSLVGTGGYNEQFF
v_gene: TRBV7-9
j_gene: TRBJ2-1
abundance: many
d_gene: TRBD1

CDR3nt: TGTGCCAGCAGCGTTGGGGTGGCACAAACCACAGATACGCAGTATTTT
CDR3aa: CASSVGVAQTTDTQYF
v_gene: TRBV9
j_gene: TRBJ2-3
abundance: -
d_gene: -

CDR3nt: TGCAGCGTTGTTGCCCAGGGCTCCTACGAGCAGTACTTC
CDR3aa: CSVVAQGSYEQYF
v_gene: TRBV29-1
j_gene: TRBJ2-7
abundance: many
d_gene: -

CDR3nt: TGTGCCAGCAGTTTATCATCGAAGGGGGTCACAGATACGCAGTATTTT
CDR3aa: CASSLSSKGVTDTQYF
v_gene: TRBV28
j_gene: TRBJ2-3
abundance: -
d_gene: -

CDR3nt: TGTGCCAGCAGCTCCACTAGCGGGAGAAGCTACAATGAGCAGTTCTTC
CDR3aa: CASSSTSGRSYNEQFF
v_gene: TRBV7-9
j_gene: TRBJ2-1
abundance: few
d_gene: TRBD2